The 30 T cell receptor beta chains presented below share a single source sample, sequenced in a study of CD8 T cells in Susac syndrome. Random hexamers were used to reverse transcribe the RNA input (roughly 0.5 to 1 ug). TCRdb called the immunoSEQ multiplex PCR reads again in MiXCR, with one record for every CDR3 protein. The profile shows about 160,000 distinct CDR3 sequences, roughly 95% of them singletons. The sequenced sample was CD4+ T cells from PBMCs. These receptors all stem from a human donor in good health.

In this sample, this clonotype turned up once. The chain employs TRBV2 and TRBJ1-3, with D hard to call. This CDR3 spans 16 amino acids. Germline V lookup: CDR1 SNHLY, CDR2 FYNNEI. The V end was cut by 6 bases, the J end by 4 bases, with 19 bases between. The CDR3 region has the DNA TGTGCCAGCAGCCCCTCTGTGGGAGGGTACGGAAACACCATATATTTT. Translated: CASSPSVGGYGNTIYF.

This clonotype appeared once. The chain links TRBV7-2 to TRBJ2-5; tentative D call: TRBD2 (5 bases). Trimming stripped 4 bases from V and 5 bases from J, with 11 bases between. CDR1 SGHTA and CDR2 FQGNSA come from the germline V gene. The length of the CDR3 is 13 residues. The CDR3 DNA follows: TGTGCCAGCAGCTCGGGGTTATATGAGACCCAGTACTTC. This sequence encodes CASSSGLYETQYF.

V and J are TRBV12-3 or TRBV12-4 and TRBJ1-1, with TRBD1 as a possible D gene (5 bases). Trimming removed 5 bases at V and 5 bases at J, with 12 bases between. CDR3 length: 13 residues. CDR3 in DNA: TGTGCCAGCAGTCTGGGACGTAGGACTGAAGCTTTCTTT. The encoded protein is CASSLGRRTEAFF.

The genes are TRBV7-2 and TRBJ2-5; no firm D call. CDR1 and CDR2 (germline): SGHTA, FQGNSA. CDR3 length: 14 amino acids. V was clipped by 0 bases and J by 1 base, with 6 bases between them. The CDR3 here is CASSLARFQETQYF. CDR3 sequence (DNA): TGTGCCAGCAGCTTAGCGCGGTTCCAAGAGACCCAGTACTTC.

This clonotype has only one observation. The CDR3 loop reads CSGYREDSTEAFF. Here the CDR3 DNA reads TGCAGCGGTTACAGGGAGGATAGCACTGAAGCTTTCTTT. The gene calls are TRBV29-1 and TRBJ1-1, with D maybe TRBD1 (6 bases). The germline V gene has CDR1 SQVTM and CDR2 ANQGSEA. The CDR3 length is 13 residues. Trimming cost V 7 bases and J 4 bases, with 16 bases left between them. The full variable domain, completed using reference TRBV29-1 and TRBJ1-1, is SAVISQKPSRDICQRGTSLTIQCQVDSQVTMMFWYRQQPGQSLTLIATANQGSEATYESGFVIDKFPISRPNLTFSTLTVSNMSPEDSSIYLCSGYREDSTEAFFGQGTRLTVV.

The gene calls are TRBV5-1 and TRBJ2-5; 7 nucleotides align to TRBD2. Germline V lookup: CDR1 SGHRS, CDR2 YFSETQ. V trimming: 4 bases; J trimming: 4 bases; junction bases outside the gene matches: 10. The CDR3 length is 15 residues. The CDR3 nucleotides read TGCGCCAGCAGCGGGGAGGGCTTCGAGGGAGAGACCCAGTACTTC. Translation: CASSGEGFEGETQYF.

This clonotype was counted once. The CDR3 DNA follows: TGTGCCAGTGCCGAGTGGAATTCAGGCAGCACAGATACGCAGTATTTT. This sequence encodes CASAEWNSGSTDTQYF. The chain employs TRBV6-2 or TRBV6-3 and TRBJ2-3; D unclear. This CDR3 region has 16 residues. V was trimmed by 9 bases and J by 0 bases, leaving 19 bases between them. The germline V gene has CDR1 MNHEY and CDR2 SVGEGT.

This chain links TRBV7-2 with TRBJ1-5; TRBD1 aligns across 7 bases. The CDR3 contains 15 residues. Germline CDR1 reads SGHTA; CDR2 reads FQGNSA. J lost 3 bases, V lost 5 bases, and 7 bases had no gene match. The CDR3 DNA reads as TGTGCCAGCAGCCAGTACAGGGGAGCCAATCAGCCCCAGCATTTT. It specifies CASSQYRGANQPQHF.

The chain uses TRBV9 and TRBJ2-7; D could derive from TRBD1 or TRBD2 (6 bases each). The V gene lost 0 bases and the J gene lost 6 bases, with 13 bases spanning the gap. Germline assignment: CDR1 SGDLS and CDR2 YYNGEE. The CDR3 is made up of 14 amino acids. The CDR3 bases are TGTGCCAGCAGCGTAGAACCGGGGGCCGGCGAGCAGTACTTC. It is translated as CASSVEPGAGEQYF.

The V gene is TRBV7-3, the J gene TRBJ1-2; 9 bases align to TRBD1. CDR1 and CDR2 from the germline V gene are SGHTA and FQGTGA. The length of the CDR3 is 13 residues. The J segment lost 8 bases and the V segment lost 6 bases, leaving 7 bases of the junction unmatched. The CDR3 nucleotides read TGTGCCAGCAGTTCAAGGACAGGGGAAGGCTACACCTTC. Its translation: CASSSRTGEGYTF.

This rearrangement joins TRBV7-2 to TRBJ1-1; perhaps TRBD1 as D (6 bases). CDR3 length equals 14 residues. Germline loops: CDR1 SGHTA, CDR2 FQGNSA. Between the trimmed V and J ends, which lost 5 bases and 1 base, there was a span of 11 bases. CDR3 bases: TGTGCCAGCAGCCCTCGAGGGGGGAACACTGAAGCTTTCTTT. It translates to CASSPRGGNTEAFF. Filled out from reference TRBV7-2 and TRBJ1-1, the complete variable domain reads GAGVSQSPSNKVTEKGKDVELRCDPISGHTALYWYRQSLGQGLEFLIYFQGNSAPDKSGLPSDRFSAERTGGSVSTLTIQRTQQEDSAVYLCASSPRGGNTEAFFGQGTRLTVV.

J is TRBJ1-2 and V is TRBV29-1, with D unclear. This CDR3 is 14 amino acids long. The germline V gene encodes CDR1 SQVTM and CDR2 ANQGSEA. The ends were cut back, 5 bases at V and 0 bases at J, with 13 bases in the middle. The DNA of the CDR3 is TGCAGCGTTTTGCCGCGAGCAGCTAACTATGGCTACACCTTC. Translating it yields CSVLPRAANYGYTF. The full variable domain, completed using reference TRBV29-1 and TRBJ1-2, is SAVISQKPSRDICQRGTSLTIQCQVDSQVTMMFWYRQQPGQSLTLIATANQGSEATYESGFVIDKFPISRPNLTFSTLTVSNMSPEDSSIYLCSVLPRAANYGYTFGSGTRLTVV.

The J gene is TRBJ2-1, the V gene TRBV20-1; D perhaps matches TRBD1 (6 bases). There are 13 residues in the CDR3. Germline V gene lookup returns CDR1 DFQATT and CDR2 SNEGSKA (reference sequence). The ends were cut back, 0 bases at V and 6 bases at J, with 9 bases in the middle. The CDR3 DNA reads TGCAGTGCTAGAGATGCGACAGGCAATGAGCAGTTCTTC. Translated, it gives CSARDATGNEQFF.

The chain couples TRBV10-3 to TRBJ2-4, with D hard to call. Trimming stripped 3 bases from V and 5 bases from J, with 11 bases between. Germline CDR1 reads ENHRY; CDR2 reads SYGVKD. This CDR3 spans 14 amino acids. The CDR3 nucleotides read TGTGCCATCAGTGAAAGGCAGGACGAAAACATTCAGTACTTC. Its protein is CAISERQDENIQYF.

This rearrangement joins TRBV29-1 to TRBJ1-6; TRBD1 might be the D (6 bases). CDR3 size: 15 residues. The V end lost 7 bases, the J end lost 8 bases, and 21 bases lay between the germline ends. Germline V gene sequence: CDR1 SQVTM, CDR2 ANQGSEA. The CDR3 loop is CSAKEGGRIDSPLHF. The CDR3 DNA follows: TGCAGCGCCAAAGAGGGGGGCCGGATCGATTCACCCCTCCACTTT.

The chain combines TRBV20-1 with TRBJ2-2; 9 nucleotides align to TRBD1. Germline trimming cut 5 bases from V and 3 bases from J; bases unmatched to any gene: 7. The CDR3 is made up of 15 amino acids. Per germline, CDR1 DFQATT and CDR2 SNEGSKA (reference sequence). Written as DNA, the CDR3 is TGCAGTGCTCCCACAGGGGGCTTGGACACCGGGGAGCTGTTTTTT. Translation: CSAPTGGLDTGELFF.

V gene TRBV3-1 combines with J gene TRBJ2-7; D not resolved. Germline V gene data show CDR1 as LGHDT and CDR2 as YNNKEL (reference sequence). Trimming left V 1 base short and J 6 bases short, with 4 bases between. This CDR3 is built from 11 residues. CDR3 region: CASSQGLEQYF. DNA for the CDR3: TGTGCCAGCAGCCAAGGTCTCGAGCAGTACTTC.

This chain links TRBV9 with TRBJ1-4, with D tentatively TRBD1 (6 bases). The V gene lost 4 bases and the J gene lost 7 bases, with 17 bases spanning the gap. The CDR3 is 15 amino acids. Per germline, CDR1 SGDLS and CDR2 YYNGEE. CDR3: CASSPIGGASEKLFF. The CDR3 bases are TGTGCCAGCAGCCCGATCGGGGGGGCCTCTGAAAAACTGTTTTTT.

The chain is built from TRBV5-8 and TRBJ2-5; a possible D gene is TRBD2 (5 bases). The V end was cut by 4 bases, the J end by 4 bases, with 14 bases between. This CDR3 is built from 14 residues. Looked up from germline, CDR1 is SGHTS and CDR2 is YDEGEE. The CDR3 loop is CASSRILGPETQYF. The CDR3 nucleotides read TGTGCCAGCAGCAGAATACTAGGGCCAGAGACCCAGTACTTC. The variable domain in full, completed from reference TRBV5-8 and TRBJ2-5, reads EAGVTQSPTHLIKTRGQQATLRCSPISGHTSVYWYQQALGLGLQFLLWYDEGEERNRGNFPPRFSGRQFPNYSSELNVNALELEDSALYLCASSRILGPETQYFGPGTRLLVL.

The rearrangement links TRBV10-1 to TRBJ1-3, with D maybe TRBD1 (6 bases). This CDR3 is 13 amino acids long. Germline values: CDR1 WNHNN, CDR2 SYGVQD (reference sequence). V lost 6 bases and J lost 3, with 9 bases in between. The DNA for the CDR3 is TGCGCCAGCAGCTCGACAGGTGGAAACACCATATATTTT. This gives the protein CASSSTGGNTIYF.

V and J are TRBV5-1 and TRBJ1-1, with D unresolved. This CDR3 has 14 residues. The germline V gene encodes CDR1 SGHRS and CDR2 YFSETQ. The V gene lost 5 bases and the J gene lost 3 bases, with 14 bases spanning the gap. The CDR3: CASRFGLEYTEAFF. The CDR3 bases are TGCGCCAGCAGGTTCGGTTTGGAGTACACTGAAGCTTTCTTT.

The gene calls are TRBV6-5 and TRBJ1-2, with TRBD1 identical over 7 bases. V was pared by 7 bases and J by 7 bases, with 6 bases of the junction left unmatched. The germline V gene encodes CDR1 MNHEY and CDR2 SVGAGI. The CDR3 loop spans 12 amino acids. The CDR3 DNA sequence: TGTGCCAGCATCCCGGAGGGGGCTGGCTACACCTTC. Translation: CASIPEGAGYTF.

The J gene is TRBJ1-6, the V gene TRBV29-1; D is unclear. The germline V gene has CDR1 SQVTM and CDR2 ANQGSEA. V lost 2 bases, J lost 7 bases, and 24 bases lay in between. CDR3 length: 18 residues. In DNA form, the CDR3 reads TGCAGCGTTGAACGTAAAGTAGGGTTCCGTAAGGAAAATTCACCCCTCCACTTT. Protein sequence: CSVERKVGFRKENSPLHF.

V usage is TRBV20-1 and J usage is TRBJ2-2; the match to TRBD1 covers 9 bases. The V gene's germline CDR1 is DFQATT and CDR2 SNEGSKA (reference sequence). The CDR3 has 14 amino acids. V shed 6 bases and J 4 bases; nucleotides not matched to a gene: 6. The CDR3 sequence: CSALGQGSTGELFF. CDR3 nucleotide sequence: TGCAGTGCCCTGGGACAGGGAAGCACCGGGGAGCTGTTTTTT.

This rearrangement joins TRBV7-7 to TRBJ2-2; TRBD2 is a possible D gene (6 bases). Deletions cut 3 bases from V and 0 bases from J, with 8 bases between. CDR3 length: 15 residues. From germline, CDR1 is SSHAT and CDR2 FNYEAQ (reference sequence). The chain's CDR3 is CASSLGTSNTGELFF. The CDR3, as DNA: TGTGCCAGCAGCTTGGGGACTTCGAACACCGGGGAGCTGTTTTTT.

Here the CDR3 DNA reads TGTGCCAGTAGTATCCTGGGTTTGGGCACTGAAGCTTTCTTT. Translating gives CASSILGLGTEAFF. The chain carries TRBV19 and TRBJ1-1; D is ambiguous. Trimming took off 3 bases at V and 4 bases at J, with 12 bases between the two ends. Germline assignment: CDR1 LNHDA and CDR2 SQIVND (reference sequence). This CDR3 is 14 amino acids long. The variable domain in full, with the rest retrieved from reference TRBV19 and TRBJ1-1, is DGGITQSPKYLFRKEGQNVTLSCEQNLNHDAMYWYRQDPGQGLRLIYYSQIVNDFQKGDIAEGYSVSREKKESFPLTVTSAQKNPTAFYLCASSILGLGTEAFFGQGTRLTVV.

The genes are TRBV27 and TRBJ2-1, with D perhaps TRBD2 (5 bases). Germline V gene sequence: CDR1 MNHEY, CDR2 SMNVEV (reference sequence). The CDR3 is 12 amino acids. V lost 6 bases to trimming and J lost 8 bases, with 11 bases between them. CDR3 sequence (DNA): TGTGCCAGCAGGAGAACGAGGGATGAGCAGTTCTTC. This encodes CASRRTRDEQFF.

This rearrangement joins TRBV6-1 to TRBJ1-1, with D hard to call. Germline V CDR1 and CDR2: MNHNS, SASEGT. The CDR3 covers 13 residues. Trimming shortened V by 3 bases and J by 3 bases, and 8 bases separated the two germline ends. DNA for the CDR3: TGTGCCAGCAGTGAGAGGTCGGACACTGAAGCTTTCTTT. Translation: CASSERSDTEAFF.

This clonotype appeared once. V is TRBV6-2 or TRBV6-3 and J is TRBJ2-1, with D tentatively TRBD1 or TRBD2 (5 bases each). This CDR3 has 15 amino acids. V lost 6 bases to trimming and J lost 3 bases, with 15 bases between them. Per the germline V gene, CDR1 is MNHEY and CDR2 is SVGEGT. CDR3 protein: CASRTQDGGYNEQFF. Written as DNA, the CDR3 is TGTGCCAGCAGAACGCAGGATGGGGGCTACAATGAGCAGTTCTTC.

This clonotype showed up just a few times. This chain uses TRBV6-5 with TRBJ2-7; maybe TRBD1 (6 bases). Per the germline V gene, CDR1 is MNHEY and CDR2 is SVGAGI. V lost 0 bases, J lost 2 bases, and 11 bases lay in between. This CDR3 is 15 amino acids long. The chain's CDR3 is CASSYSGQLTYEQYF. CDR3 DNA: TGTGCCAGCAGTTACTCAGGACAGCTTACCTACGAGCAGTACTTC.